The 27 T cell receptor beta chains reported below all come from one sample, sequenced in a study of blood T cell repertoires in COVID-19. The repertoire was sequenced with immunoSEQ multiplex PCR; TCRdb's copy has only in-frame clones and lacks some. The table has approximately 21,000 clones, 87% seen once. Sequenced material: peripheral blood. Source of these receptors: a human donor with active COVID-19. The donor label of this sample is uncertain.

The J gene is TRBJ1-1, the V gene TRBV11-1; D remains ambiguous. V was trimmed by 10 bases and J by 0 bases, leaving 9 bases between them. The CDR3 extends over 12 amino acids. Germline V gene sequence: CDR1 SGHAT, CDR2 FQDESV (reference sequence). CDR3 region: CATGLVNTEAFF. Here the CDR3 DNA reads TGTGCCACCGGGTTGGTGAACACTGAAGCTTTCTTT.

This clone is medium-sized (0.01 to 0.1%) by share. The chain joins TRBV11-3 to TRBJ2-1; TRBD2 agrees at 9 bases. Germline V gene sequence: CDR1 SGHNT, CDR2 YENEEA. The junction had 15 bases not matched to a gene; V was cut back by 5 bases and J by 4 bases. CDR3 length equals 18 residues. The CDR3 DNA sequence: TGTGCCAGCAGCCCTAATCGGTTCGGCGGGAGGGGATACAATGAGCAGTTCTTC. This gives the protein CASSPNRFGGRGYNEQFF.

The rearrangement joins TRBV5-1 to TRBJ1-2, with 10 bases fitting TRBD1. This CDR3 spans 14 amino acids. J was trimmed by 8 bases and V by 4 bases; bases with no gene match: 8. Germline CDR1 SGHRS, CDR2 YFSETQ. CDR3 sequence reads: CASSQSGTGVGYTF. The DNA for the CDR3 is TGCGCCAGCAGCCAGTCCGGGACAGGGGTCGGCTACACCTTC.

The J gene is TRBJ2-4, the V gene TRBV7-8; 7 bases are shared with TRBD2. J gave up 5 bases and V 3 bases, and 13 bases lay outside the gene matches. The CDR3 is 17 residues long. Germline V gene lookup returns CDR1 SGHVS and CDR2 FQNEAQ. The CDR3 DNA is TGTGCCAGCAGCTTCCAAGCTTGGGACTACGAGGAAAACATTCAGTACTTC. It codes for CASSFQAWDYEENIQYF.

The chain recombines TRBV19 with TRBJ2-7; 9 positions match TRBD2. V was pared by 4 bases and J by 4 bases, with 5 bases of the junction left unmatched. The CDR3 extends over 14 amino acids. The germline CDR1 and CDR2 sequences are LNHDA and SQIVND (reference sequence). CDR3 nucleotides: TGTGCCAGTAGTACATTAGCGGGAGATTACGAGCAGTACTTC. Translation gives CASSTLAGDYEQYF. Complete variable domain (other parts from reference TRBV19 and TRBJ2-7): DGGITQSPKYLFRKEGQNVTLSCEQNLNHDAMYWYRQDPGQGLRLIYYSQIVNDFQKGDIAEGYSVSREKKESFPLTVTSAQKNPTAFYLCASSTLAGDYEQYFGPGTRLTVT.

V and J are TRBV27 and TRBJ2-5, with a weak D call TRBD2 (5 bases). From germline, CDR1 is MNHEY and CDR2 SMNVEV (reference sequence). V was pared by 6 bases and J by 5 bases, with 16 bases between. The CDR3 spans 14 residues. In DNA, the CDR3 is TGTGCCAGCAGGCGGCGGGCGGCGTTGGAGACCCAGTACTTC. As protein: CASRRRAALETQYF.

The CDR3 here is CASNIAGGTDTQYF. Here the CDR3 DNA reads TGTGCCAGCAACATAGCGGGAGGGACAGATACGCAGTATTTT. This chain connects TRBV7-9 to TRBJ2-3; 11 nucleotides match TRBD2. CDR3 size: 14 residues. V lost 7 bases and J lost 3; bases outside the gene matches: 3. Germline V gene lookup returns CDR1 SEHNR and CDR2 FQNEAQ (reference sequence).

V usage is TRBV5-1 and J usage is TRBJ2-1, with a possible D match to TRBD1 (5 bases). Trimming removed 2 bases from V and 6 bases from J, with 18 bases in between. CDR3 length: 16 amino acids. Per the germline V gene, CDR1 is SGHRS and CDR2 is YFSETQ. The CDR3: CASSLRGPQSVNEQFF. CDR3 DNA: TGCGCCAGCAGCTTAAGGGGTCCCCAATCGGTCAATGAGCAGTTCTTC. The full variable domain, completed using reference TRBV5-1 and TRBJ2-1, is KAGVTQTPRYLIKTRGQQVTLSCSPISGHRSVSWYQQTPGQGLQFLFEYFSETQRNKGNFPGRFSGRQFSNSRSEMNVSTLELGDSALYLCASSLRGPQSVNEQFFGPGTRLTVL.

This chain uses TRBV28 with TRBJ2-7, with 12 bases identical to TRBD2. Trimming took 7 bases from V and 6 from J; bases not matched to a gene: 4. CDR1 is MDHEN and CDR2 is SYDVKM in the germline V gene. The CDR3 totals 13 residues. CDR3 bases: TGTGCCAGCACTAGCGGGAGGGCCTTCGAGCAGTACTTC. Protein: CASTSGRAFEQYF.

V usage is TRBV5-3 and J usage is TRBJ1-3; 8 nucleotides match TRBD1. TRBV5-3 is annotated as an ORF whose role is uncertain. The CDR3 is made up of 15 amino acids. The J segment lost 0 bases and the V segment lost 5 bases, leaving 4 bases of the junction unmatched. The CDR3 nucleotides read TGTGCCAGAAGGCCCACAGGGGGCTCTGGAAACACCATATATTTT. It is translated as CARRPTGGSGNTIYF.

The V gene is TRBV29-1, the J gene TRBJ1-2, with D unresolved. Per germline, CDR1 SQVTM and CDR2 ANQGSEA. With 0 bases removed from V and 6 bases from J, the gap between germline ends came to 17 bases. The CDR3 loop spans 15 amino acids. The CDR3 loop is CSVEDPVVQFDGYTF. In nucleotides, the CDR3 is TGCAGCGTTGAAGATCCTGTCGTTCAGTTCGATGGCTACACCTTC.

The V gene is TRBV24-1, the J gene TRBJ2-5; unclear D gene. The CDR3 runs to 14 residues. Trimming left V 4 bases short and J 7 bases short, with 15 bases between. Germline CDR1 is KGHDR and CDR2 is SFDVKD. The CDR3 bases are TGTGCCACCAGTGAAAAAACAGTTCCGTGGACCCAGTACTTC. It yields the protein CATSEKTVPWTQYF.

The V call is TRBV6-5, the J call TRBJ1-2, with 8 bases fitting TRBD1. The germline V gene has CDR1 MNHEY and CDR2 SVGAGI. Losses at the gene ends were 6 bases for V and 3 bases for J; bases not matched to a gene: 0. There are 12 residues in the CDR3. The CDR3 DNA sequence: TGTGCCAGCAGACAGGGGGACTATGGCTACACCTTC. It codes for CASRQGDYGYTF.

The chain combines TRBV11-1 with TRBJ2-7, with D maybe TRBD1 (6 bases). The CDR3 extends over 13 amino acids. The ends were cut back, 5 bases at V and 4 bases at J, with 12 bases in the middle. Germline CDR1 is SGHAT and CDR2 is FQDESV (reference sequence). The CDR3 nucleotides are TGTGCCAGCAGCCCTCAGACAGGATACGAGCAGTACTTC. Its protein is CASSPQTGYEQYF.

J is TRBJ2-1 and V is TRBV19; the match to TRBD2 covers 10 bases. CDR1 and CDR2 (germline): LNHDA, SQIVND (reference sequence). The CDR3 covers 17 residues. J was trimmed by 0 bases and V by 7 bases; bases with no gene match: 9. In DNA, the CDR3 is TGTGCCAGTACGCGGGGGACTAGCGTAAACTCCTACAATGAGCAGTTCTTC. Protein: CASTRGTSVNSYNEQFF.

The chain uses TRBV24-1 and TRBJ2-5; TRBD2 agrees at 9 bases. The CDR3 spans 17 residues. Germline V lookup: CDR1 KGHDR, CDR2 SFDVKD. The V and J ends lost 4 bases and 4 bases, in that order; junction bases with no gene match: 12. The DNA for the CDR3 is TGTGCCACCAGTGAGCAACGGGGGGCGGGAGGGAGAGAGACCCAGTACTTC. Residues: CATSEQRGAGGRETQYF.

CDR3 bases: TGTGCCAGCAGCTTGGGGGCCACCTCCTACAATGAGCAGTTCTTC. Its protein is CASSLGATSYNEQFF. The rearrangement joins TRBV11-3 to TRBJ2-1; D may be TRBD1 (6 bases). This CDR3 has 15 residues. CDR1 is SGHNT, CDR2 YENEEA, per germline. Trimming left V 3 bases short and J 0 bases short, with 9 bases between. Variable domain in full (rest from reference TRBV11-3 and TRBJ2-1): EAGVVQSPRYKIIEKKQPVAFWCNPISGHNTLYWYLQNLGQGPELLIRYENEEAVDDSQLPKDRFSAERLKGVDSTLKIQPAELGDSAVYLCASSLGATSYNEQFFGPGTRLTVL.

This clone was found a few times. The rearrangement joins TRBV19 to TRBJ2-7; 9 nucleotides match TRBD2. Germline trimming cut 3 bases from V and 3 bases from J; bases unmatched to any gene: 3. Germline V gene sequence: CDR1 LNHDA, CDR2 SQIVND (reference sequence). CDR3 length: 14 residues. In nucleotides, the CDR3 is TGTGCCAGTAGTATTGGACTAGCGATCTACGAGCAGTACTTC. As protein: CASSIGLAIYEQYF.

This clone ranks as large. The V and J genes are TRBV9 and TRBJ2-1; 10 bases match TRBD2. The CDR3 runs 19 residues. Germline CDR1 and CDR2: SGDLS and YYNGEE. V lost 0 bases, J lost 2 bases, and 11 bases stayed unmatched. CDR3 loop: CASSVGGLAGALAYNEQFF. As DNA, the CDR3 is TGTGCCAGCAGCGTAGGGGGGCTAGCGGGAGCCTTAGCCTACAATGAGCAGTTCTTC.

The CDR3 loop is CSGVEGAEAFF. CDR3 sequence (DNA): TGCAGCGGGGTTGAGGGGGCTGAAGCTTTCTTT. The chain has TRBV29-1 and TRBJ1-1, with a weak D call TRBD1 (6 bases). This CDR3 spans 11 amino acids. The V end lost 7 bases, the J end lost 6 bases, and 12 bases lay between the germline ends. Germline V gives CDR1 SQVTM, CDR2 ANQGSEA. Looking up the rest from reference TRBV29-1 and TRBJ1-1 gives the full variable domain: SAVISQKPSRDICQRGTSLTIQCQVDSQVTMMFWYRQQPGQSLTLIATANQGSEATYESGFVIDKFPISRPNLTFSTLTVSNMSPEDSSIYLCSGVEGAEAFFGQGTRLTVV.

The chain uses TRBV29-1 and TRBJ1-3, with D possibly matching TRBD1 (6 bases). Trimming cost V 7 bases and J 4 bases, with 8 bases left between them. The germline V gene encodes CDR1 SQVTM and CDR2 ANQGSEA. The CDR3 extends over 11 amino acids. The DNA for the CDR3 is TGCAGCGGAGGACAGGGAAACACCATATATTTT. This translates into CSGGQGNTIYF.

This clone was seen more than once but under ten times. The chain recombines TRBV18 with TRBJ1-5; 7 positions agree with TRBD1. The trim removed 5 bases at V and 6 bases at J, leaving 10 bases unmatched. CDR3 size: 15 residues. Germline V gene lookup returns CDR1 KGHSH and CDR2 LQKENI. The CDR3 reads CASSESGRGVQPQHF. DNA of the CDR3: TGTGCCAGCTCAGAAAGCGGCAGGGGGGTTCAGCCCCAGCATTTT.

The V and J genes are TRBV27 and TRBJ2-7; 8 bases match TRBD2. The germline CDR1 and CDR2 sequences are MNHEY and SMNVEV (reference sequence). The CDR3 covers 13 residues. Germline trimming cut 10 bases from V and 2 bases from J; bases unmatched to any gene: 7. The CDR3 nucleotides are TGTGCCACCAGCGGGAGCGGGACCTACGAGCAGTACTTC. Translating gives CATSGSGTYEQYF.

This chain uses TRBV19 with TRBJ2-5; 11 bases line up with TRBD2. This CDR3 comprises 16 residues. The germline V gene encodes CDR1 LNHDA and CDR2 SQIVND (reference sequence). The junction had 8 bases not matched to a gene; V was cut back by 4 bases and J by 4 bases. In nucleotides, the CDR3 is TGTGCCAGTAGTACCCCACGACTAGCGGGAATAGAGACCCAGTACTTC. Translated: CASSTPRLAGIETQYF.

As DNA, the CDR3 is TGCAGCACAAGTGAGCAGTTCTTC. Its protein is CSTSEQFF. This chain uses TRBV20-1 with TRBJ2-1; unclear D gene. The V gene's germline CDR1 is DFQATT and CDR2 SNEGSKA (reference sequence). This CDR3 is 8 amino acids long.

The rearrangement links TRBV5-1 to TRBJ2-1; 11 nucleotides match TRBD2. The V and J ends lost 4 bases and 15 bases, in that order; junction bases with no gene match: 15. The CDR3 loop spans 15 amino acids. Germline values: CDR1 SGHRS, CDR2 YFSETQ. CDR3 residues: CASSPVAGGREEWFF. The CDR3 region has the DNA TGCGCCAGCAGCCCCGTAGCGGGAGGGAGGGAGGAATGGTTCTTC.

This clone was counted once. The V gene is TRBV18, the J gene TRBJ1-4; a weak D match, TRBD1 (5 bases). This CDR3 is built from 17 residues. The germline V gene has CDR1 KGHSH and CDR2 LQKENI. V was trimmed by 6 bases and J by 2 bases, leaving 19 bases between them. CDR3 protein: CASSRTWLKGTNEKLFF. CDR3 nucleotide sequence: TGTGCCAGCTCCCGAACGTGGTTGAAGGGGACTAATGAAAAACTGTTTTTT.